This TCR beta chain came from a study of blood T cell repertoires in COVID-19. Trimming removed 3 bases from V and 1 base from J, with 10 bases in between. Germline CDR1 and CDR2: MNHEY and SMNVEV (reference sequence). The CDR3 length is 14 residues. Cohorts were assigned according to the clinical history that participants reported. The assay was immunoSEQ multiplex PCR, and TCRdb's table has in-frame clones only and misses some. The repertoire has a few hundred thousand clones, around 89% of them found once; the top ten carry approximately 4%. The clonotype comes from a young woman with acute COVID-19. The material sequenced was PBMCs or T cells enriched from blood (not recorded which). The genes are TRBV27 and TRBJ2-7; TRBD2 is a possible D gene (6 bases). The CDR3 here is CASSFRGRSYEQYF. The CDR3 bases are TGTGCCAGCAGTTTCCGAGGGAGGTCCTACGAGCAGTACTTC.